Listed below are T cell receptor beta chains from one sample, sequenced in a study of T cell responses to AZD1222 COVID-19 vaccine. The repertoire was sequenced with immunoSEQ multiplex PCR; TCRdb's copy has only in-frame clones and lacks some. The sample consists of about 170,000 clones, about 90% of them appearing once. The starting material was peripheral blood, obtained 28 days after the second dose of the MenACWY control vaccine. The receptors were sampled from an adult who received the MenACWY meningococcal vaccine as a control. Both conserved end residues are part of each CDR3. The order of the fields is D gene, V gene, clone size, J gene, CDR3 protein, CDR3 DNA. A D gene is named only where the DNA matches it firmly. A row's size may be missing; if present it is once, few, many or a size class.

D: -
V: TRBV27
size: -
J: TRBJ1-2
CDR3: CASSFREANYGYTF
DNA: TGTGCCAGCAGTTTCAGGGAGGCTAACTATGGCTACACCTTC

D: -
V: TRBV10-1
size: -
J: TRBJ2-7
CDR3: CASSDSVYEQYF
DNA: TGCGCCAGCAGTGACTCCGTCTACGAGCAGTACTTC

D: -
V: TRBV18
size: -
J: TRBJ1-1
CDR3: CASSPLVDTEAFF
DNA: TGTGCCAGCTCACCATTGGTTGACACTGAAGCTTTCTTT

D: -
V: TRBV5-6
size: -
J: TRBJ2-1
CDR3: CASSLGLSSYNEQFF
DNA: TGTGCCAGCAGCCTGGGGTTAAGCTCCTACAATGAGCAGTTCTTC

D: -
V: TRBV7-2
size: -
J: TRBJ1-2
CDR3: CASSLDEGGYGYTF
DNA: TGTGCCAGCAGCTTAGATGAGGGGGGCTATGGCTACACCTTC

D: TRBD1
V: TRBV9
size: -
J: TRBJ1-2
CDR3: CASSLGQPYGYTF
DNA: TGTGCCAGCAGCTTGGGACAGCCGTATGGCTACACCTTC

D: -
V: TRBV4-3
size: -
J: TRBJ2-2
CDR3: CASSPGRYTGELFF
DNA: TGCGCCAGCAGCCCGGGACGGTATACCGGGGAGCTGTTTTTT

D: -
V: TRBV14
size: -
J: TRBJ1-3
CDR3: CASSQVDRPIGNTIYF
DNA: TGTGCCAGCAGCCAAGTCGACAGGCCAATTGGAAACACCATATATTTT

D: -
V: TRBV19
size: -
J: TRBJ2-2
CDR3: CASSIVGPGRRTGELFF
DNA: TGTGCCAGTAGTATAGTCGGCCCAGGGCGGCGCACCGGGGAGCTGTTTTTT

D: -
V: TRBV3-1/TRBV3-2
size: -
J: TRBJ2-7
CDR3: CASSQGGYEQYF
DNA: TGTGCCAGCAGCCAAGGCGGCTATGAGCAGTACTTC

D: TRBD1
V: TRBV28
size: -
J: TRBJ1-2
CDR3: CASRFPPGQTYGYTF
DNA: TGTGCCAGCAGATTCCCCCCGGGACAGACCTATGGCTACACCTTC

D: TRBD1
V: TRBV6-2/TRBV6-3
size: -
J: TRBJ1-5
CDR3: CASSYRGRSNQPQHF
DNA: TGTGCCAGCAGTTACAGGGGGCGAAGCAATCAGCCCCAGCATTTT

D: TRBD1
V: TRBV7-8
size: -
J: TRBJ1-1
CDR3: CASSLDRGRTEAFF
DNA: TGTGCCAGCAGCCTTGACAGGGGGCGAACTGAAGCTTTCTTT

D: TRBD1
V: TRBV18
size: once
J: TRBJ1-2
CDR3: CASSPPGQVHQQGGYTF
DNA: TGTGCCAGCTCACCACCCGGACAGGTCCATCAACAGGGTGGCTACACCTTC

D: TRBD1
V: TRBV4-2
size: few
J: TRBJ2-7
CDR3: CASSTAVRTGTYEQYF
DNA: TGTGCCAGCAGCACTGCCGTAAGGACAGGAACCTACGAGCAGTACTTC

D: -
V: TRBV27
size: -
J: TRBJ2-7
CDR3: CASSNNRKPYEQYF
DNA: TGTGCCAGCAGTAACAACCGAAAACCCTACGAGCAGTACTTC

D: -
V: TRBV29-1
size: -
J: TRBJ2-7
CDR3: CSVEGAPSREQYF
DNA: TGCAGCGTTGAAGGTGCCCCCTCGAGGGAGCAGTACTTC

D: -
V: TRBV15
size: -
J: TRBJ1-5
CDR3: CATSRDRDQPQHF
DNA: TGTGCCACCAGCAGAGACAGGGATCAGCCCCAGCATTTT

D: -
V: TRBV30
size: -
J: TRBJ1-2
CDR3: CAWSVTANYGYTF
DNA: TGTGCCTGGAGTGTAACGGCTAACTATGGCTACACCTTC

D: -
V: TRBV19
size: -
J: TRBJ1-5
CDR3: CASSGRQESNQPQHF
DNA: TGTGCCAGTAGTGGGAGACAGGAAAGCAATCAGCCCCAGCATTTT

D: TRBD1
V: TRBV28
size: -
J: TRBJ2-2
CDR3: CASSITLLGTGVATGELFF
DNA: TGTGCCAGCAGTATTACCCTACTCGGGACAGGGGTGGCCACCGGGGAGCTGTTTTTT

D: TRBD1
V: TRBV27
size: once
J: TRBJ1-1
CDR3: CASSWAGGNTEAFF
DNA: TGTGCCAGCAGTTGGGCAGGGGGGAACACTGAAGCTTTCTTT

D: -
V: TRBV7-2
size: few
J: TRBJ1-5
CDR3: CASSLDSSNQPQHF
DNA: TGTGCCAGCAGTCTCGACAGTAGCAATCAGCCCCAGCATTTT

D: -
V: TRBV24-1
size: -
J: TRBJ1-2
CDR3: CATSDPDSYDGYTF
DNA: TGTGCCACCAGTGATCCTGACTCATACGATGGCTACACCTTC

D: TRBD2
V: TRBV27
size: -
J: TRBJ2-1
CDR3: CASSLSWGEGRLPNEQFF
DNA: TGTGCCAGCAGTTTATCGTGGGGGGAGGGTAGATTGCCTAATGAGCAGTTCTTC

D: TRBD2
V: TRBV20-1
size: -
J: TRBJ2-1
CDR3: CSASSAAGGTEQFF
DNA: TGCAGTGCTAGTTCGGCTGCGGGAGGAACTGAGCAGTTCTTC

D: TRBD1
V: TRBV25-1
size: -
J: TRBJ2-5
CDR3: CASSDFRDRVKETQYF
DNA: TGTGCCAGCAGTGATTTCCGGGACAGGGTAAAAGAGACCCAGTACTTC

D: -
V: TRBV27
size: -
J: TRBJ2-3
CDR3: CASSLSRALHTQYF
DNA: TGTGCCAGCAGTTTATCGAGAGCTCTCCATACGCAGTATTTT

D: -
V: TRBV5-1
size: -
J: TRBJ1-1
CDR3: CASSFSSGGWLETEAFF
DNA: TGCGCCAGCAGCTTTAGTTCGGGCGGTTGGCTAGAAACTGAAGCTTTCTTT

D: -
V: TRBV2
size: once
J: TRBJ1-1
CDR3: CASTAGNTEAFF
DNA: TGTGCCAGCACGGCGGGGAACACTGAAGCTTTCTTT

D: -
V: TRBV28
size: -
J: TRBJ2-7
CDR3: CASSITLEGAYF
DNA: TGTGCCAGCAGTATCACCCTGGAAGGGGCGTACTTC

D: TRBD1
V: TRBV10-1
size: -
J: TRBJ1-3
CDR3: CASSDWGRQGMEGNTIYF
DNA: TGCGCCAGCAGTGATTGGGGAAGACAGGGGATGGAGGGAAACACCATATATTTT

D: -
V: TRBV5-1
size: -
J: TRBJ1-2
CDR3: CASSLVGTSYGYTF
DNA: TGCGCCAGCAGCTTGGTCGGGACAAGCTATGGCTACACCTTC

D: -
V: TRBV24-1
size: once
J: TRBJ2-5
CDR3: CATSDPGGLETQYF
DNA: TGTGCCACCAGTGATCCAGGGGGGTTGGAGACCCAGTACTTC

D: -
V: TRBV6-5
size: -
J: TRBJ2-1
CDR3: CASTSARRVNEQFF
DNA: TGTGCCAGCACTTCCGCAAGGCGGGTCAATGAGCAGTTCTTC